The present entry profiles one TCR beta chain with its context. This specimen comes from a study of Ad26.COV2.S vaccination and SARS-CoV-2 variants. Some clones are missing from TCRdb's copy, which holds only in-frame ones; the method was immunoSEQ multiplex PCR. In the table there are approximately 500,000 clones, around nine tenths of which are singletons. V trimming: 1 base; J trimming: 2 bases; junction bases outside the gene matches: 3. Germline CDR1 reads SGHRS; CDR2 reads YFSETQ. The CDR3 runs to 15 residues. Indicated treatment: 19 received Ad26.COV2.S at low or high dose, single or two shots; roughly five received placebo; per-sample allocation not given. The samples were gathered on day 63 after the first injection of vaccine or placebo.

The chain recombines TRBV5-1 with TRBJ2-1; 7 nucleotides align to TRBD2. Here the sequenced sample was peripheral blood, taken in a trial of Ad26.COV2.S vaccine versus placebo. This clonotype originated in a person aged 18-65 years who received the Ad26.COV2.S COVID-19 vaccine or a placebo. The CDR3 region has the DNA TGCGCCAGCAGCTTGTCGGCGGGAGCCTACAATGAGCAGTTCTTC. Translation: CASSLSAGAYNEQFF.